This T cell receptor (beta chain) is from a study of blood T cell repertoires in COVID-19. The study drew participants aged about 18 to 89 years from about two dozen US areas. Assay: immunoSEQ multiplex PCR; the TCRdb copy retains only in-frame clones and omits some. The repertoire includes hundreds of thousands of clones, 86% of them detected once, and roughly 3.3% sits in the top ten. The sequencing input was PBMCs or T cells enriched from blood (not recorded which). The clonotype originates from a woman aged 50 to 60 in a cohort exposed to, infected with or recovered from COVID-19 (not recorded which).

The CDR3 loop reads CASSRVNNSPLHF. CDR3 in DNA: TGTGCCAGCAGCAGGGTTAATAATTCACCCCTCCACTTT. J is TRBJ1-6 and V is TRBV28, with D perhaps TRBD1 (5 bases). This CDR3 is 13 amino acids long. Deletions cut 6 bases from V and 5 bases from J, with 8 bases between. From germline, CDR1 is MDHEN and CDR2 SYDVKM.